A single sample is the source of the 20 T cell receptor beta chains below, sequenced in a study of T cells after yellow fever vaccination. TCRdb re-called the 5' RACE reads through MiXCR, storing one row per CDR3 protein. The data contain 110,000 or so distinct CDR3 sequences, roughly 6.8% of them singletons. The specimen comprised CD4+ T cells sorted from PBMCs, sampled 45 days after the first yellow fever vaccination. Receptor source: a man between 18 and 29 years old who received the YFV17D yellow fever vaccine.

The rearrangement uses TRBV5-1 and TRBJ1-3, with TRBD1 matching over 7 bases. This CDR3 contains 14 residues. With 5 bases clipped from V and 8 bases from J, the junction kept 10 bases outside the gene matches. The germline V gene has CDR1 SGHRS and CDR2 YFSETQ. The chain's CDR3 is CASSSTGLSDTIYF. DNA for the CDR3: TGCGCCAGCAGTTCGACAGGGCTTTCGGACACCATATATTTT.

There are many counts of this clonotype. V is TRBV27 and J is TRBJ2-5; 8 positions agree with TRBD2. With V trimmed by 4 bases and J by 5 bases, 9 bases remained unmatched. Germline CDR1 and CDR2: MNHEY and SMNVEV (reference sequence). The CDR3 consists of 15 residues. The CDR3 protein is CASSSPGGVEETQYF. The CDR3 DNA reads as TGTGCCAGCAGTTCACCGGGGGGGGTAGAGGAGACCCAGTACTTC.

This clonotype was detected many times. The chain carries TRBV11-2 and TRBJ2-1, with 11 bases aligning to TRBD2. Germline values: CDR1 SGHAT, CDR2 FQNNGV. J gave up 2 bases and V 6 bases, and 6 bases lay outside the gene matches. This CDR3 is 16 amino acids long. CDR3 in amino acids: CASRRLAGITYNEQFF. In DNA, the CDR3 is TGTGCCAGCAGAAGACTAGCGGGGATAACCTACAATGAGCAGTTCTTC. The full variable domain, its missing parts supplied by reference TRBV11-2 and TRBJ2-1, is EAGVAQSPRYKIIEKRQSVAFWCNPISGHATLYWYQQILGQGPKLLIQFQNNGVVDDSQLPKDRFSAERLKGVDSTLKIQPAKLEDSAVYLCASRRLAGITYNEQFFGPGTRLTVL.

This clonotype appeared many times. The genes are TRBV29-1 and TRBJ2-2; 7 bases match TRBD1. The CDR3 loop spans 15 amino acids. In germline, CDR1 is SQVTM, CDR2 ANQGSEA. V was pared by 4 bases and J by 1 base, with 6 bases of the junction left unmatched. The CDR3 DNA follows: TGCAGCGTTGTAAAGGGGGCCTTGAACACCGGGGAGCTGTTTTTT. Encoded protein: CSVVKGALNTGELFF.

A note on this clonotype: A much more abundant neighbour one base away suggests this may be a read error. The J gene is TRBJ2-3, the V gene TRBV12-3 or TRBV12-4; D remains ambiguous. Trimming shortened V by 4 bases and J by 0 bases, and 5 bases separated the two germline ends. The CDR3 runs to 13 residues. CDR3 bases: TGTGCCAGCAGTTGGGTTAGCACAGATACGCAGTATTTT. Translated, it gives CASSWVSTDTQYF.

This clonotype came up many times. This chain joins TRBV18 and TRBJ2-3; tentatively, D is TRBD1 (7 bases). Trimming shortened V by 2 bases and J by 4 bases, and 16 bases separated the two germline ends. Germline V gives CDR1 KGHSH, CDR2 LQKENI. This CDR3 has 16 residues. CDR3 sequence: CASSPAQGGVADTQYF. CDR3 nucleotides: TGTGCCAGCTCACCAGCTCAGGGGGGCGTGGCAGATACGCAGTATTTT.

This clonotype was counted at least ten times. The genes are TRBV2 and TRBJ2-1, with a possible D match to TRBD1 (5 bases). CDR1 and CDR2 (germline): SNHLY, FYNNEI. The CDR3 spans 13 residues. Trimming stripped 7 bases from V and 5 bases from J, with 12 bases between. The CDR3 is CASKGSGNNEQFF. CDR3 sequence (DNA): TGTGCCAGCAAGGGGTCAGGGAACAATGAGCAGTTCTTC.

The table lists this clonotype with many counts. The rearrangement uses TRBV20-1 and TRBJ2-5; no reliable D call. From germline, CDR1 is DFQATT and CDR2 SNEGSKA (reference sequence). Trimming removed 0 bases from V and 5 bases from J, with 1 base in between. The CDR3 runs 10 residues. The CDR3 is CSARDETQYF. CDR3 nucleotides: TGCAGTGCTAGAGATGAGACCCAGTACTTC.

This clonotype was seen at least ten times. The chain carries TRBV5-1 and TRBJ2-7; D not certain. The V and J ends lost 0 bases and 3 bases respectively, with 4 bases between them. The CDR3 totals 12 residues. Per germline, CDR1 SGHRS and CDR2 YFSETQ. For the CDR3, the DNA is TGCGCCAGCAGCTTGGGGTACTACGAGCAGTACTTC. Translated, it gives CASSLGYYEQYF.

There are many counts of this clonotype. The junction departs from germline at one end; a sequencing error may be responsible. The rearrangement joins TRBV10-3 to TRBJ2-1; 8 bases agree with TRBD2. Germline V CDR1 and CDR2: ENHRY, SYGVKD. The CDR3 runs to 14 residues. This CDR3 reads CAISESLSGAQALF. The CDR3 region has the DNA TGTGCCATCAGTGAGTCGCTTAGCGGGGCCCAGGCGCTCTTC.

This clonotype was recorded at least ten times. The genes are TRBV7-2 and TRBJ1-2; D call uncertain. Germline assignment: CDR1 SGHTA and CDR2 FQGNSA. Between the trimmed V and J ends, which lost 5 bases and 4 bases, there was a span of 20 bases. The CDR3 consists of 16 residues. CDR3: CASSLRPILSGYGYTF. CDR3 in DNA: TGTGCCAGCAGCCTCCGACCGATTCTATCCGGCTATGGCTACACCTTC.

This clonotype was counted at least ten times. V is TRBV7-2 and J is TRBJ2-7; tentatively, D is TRBD2 (5 bases). Looked up from germline, CDR1 is SGHTA and CDR2 is FQGNSA. The CDR3 is 15 amino acids. Trimming removed 1 base from V and 0 bases from J, with 10 bases in between. In DNA form, the CDR3 reads TGTGCCAGCAGCTTAGTAGCTGGGAGCTCCTACGAGCAGTACGTC. Translating it yields CASSLVAGSSYEQYV.

This clonotype was observed at least ten times. The chain links TRBV4-1 to TRBJ2-3; perhaps TRBD2 as D (5 bases). The CDR3 contains 15 residues. Germline V lookup: CDR1 MGHRA, CDR2 YSYEKL. Trimming removed 4 bases from V and 11 bases from J, with 22 bases in between. CDR3 sequence reads: CASSPAVGFLEGQYF. Written as DNA, the CDR3 is TGCGCCAGCAGCCCCGCCGTAGGTTTCCTAGAGGGGCAGTATTTT.

This clonotype was seen many times. The V gene is TRBV7-2, the J gene TRBJ1-1; 8 positions match TRBD1. Per the germline V gene, CDR1 is SGHTA and CDR2 is FQGNSA. This CDR3 is 14 amino acids long. After removal of 2 bases from V and 4 bases from J, the junction contained 3 bases not matched to a gene. The CDR3 DNA follows: TGTGCCAGCAGCTTAAGACAGGGGACCACTGAAGCTTTCTTT. Its translation: CASSLRQGTTEAFF.

This clonotype was observed many times. CDR3: CAWSLQGETQYF. CDR3 in DNA: TGTGCCTGGAGTTTACAGGGAGAGACCCAGTACTTC. The rearrangement uses TRBV30 and TRBJ2-5, with D tentatively TRBD1 (6 bases). The CDR3 length is 12 residues. Trimming removed 2 bases from V and 4 bases from J, with 8 bases in between. CDR1 GTSNPN and CDR2 SVGIG come from the germline V gene (reference sequence).

This chain connects TRBV10-2 to TRBJ2-3; no clear D gene. Germline CDR1 WSHSY, CDR2 SAAADI. The CDR3 is 11 residues long. Trimming removed 2 bases from V and 5 bases from J, with 2 bases in between. The CDR3 region is CASSEVDTQYF. In DNA form, the CDR3 reads TGCGCCAGCAGTGAGGTAGATACGCAGTATTTT.

There are many counts of this clonotype. The J gene is TRBJ2-7, the V gene TRBV5-5, with 10 bases lining up with TRBD1. Germline trimming cut 4 bases from V and 6 bases from J; bases unmatched to any gene: 4. The CDR3 extends over 13 amino acids. Germline V CDR1 and CDR2: SGHKS, YYEKEE (reference sequence). CDR3 DNA sequence: TGTGCCAGCAGCCGGACAGGGGGGGGCGAGCAGTACTTC. It encodes CASSRTGGGEQYF.

This clonotype has just a few counts. The genes are TRBV10-3 and TRBJ2-3; D ambiguous. This CDR3 has 11 residues. Germline CDR1 and CDR2: ENHRY and SYGVKD. The V end was cut by 0 bases, the J end by 5 bases, with 0 bases between. CDR3 region: CAISESDTQYF. CDR3 nucleotides: TGTGCCATCAGTGAGTCAGATACGCAGTATTTT.

The chain is built from TRBV6-5 and TRBJ2-6, with D perhaps given as TRBD1 or TRBD2 (5 bases each). Trimming stripped 2 bases from V and 2 bases from J, with 13 bases between. This CDR3 is built from 17 residues. Germline-derived CDR1 and CDR2 are MNHEY and SVGAGI. In nucleotides, the CDR3 is TGTGCCAGCAGTTACCATGGGACGAAGACTGGGGCCAACGTCCTGACTTTC. Translating it yields CASSYHGTKTGANVLTF.

This clonotype showed up many times. The chain couples TRBV18 to TRBJ1-5, with D perhaps matching TRBD1 (5 bases). The germline V gene encodes CDR1 KGHSH and CDR2 LQKENI. The germline V and J ends were trimmed by 0 bases and 2 bases, with 14 bases remaining between them. There are 17 residues in the CDR3. CDR3 nucleotides: TGTGCCAGCTCACCACCTTGGTCGGGAGGGGGCAATCAGCCCCAGCATTTT. Translation: CASSPPWSGGGNQPQHF.